This entry features one T cell receptor beta chain sequence. The antigen remains unidentified. This specimen includes other DNA sequences encoding the same CDR3. Only in-frame clones appear in the TCRdb table, and some are missing; sequencing was by immunoSEQ multiplex PCR. The sample consists of around 240,000 clones, roughly 90% of them appearing once. CDR1 is MNHEY and CDR2 is SMNVEV in the germline V gene (reference sequence). V was pared by 5 bases and J by 1 base, with 1 base of the junction left unmatched. The CDR3 is 14 amino acids. This sample is part of a study of Ad26.COV2.S vaccination and SARS-CoV-2 variants. Study at large: In the COV1001 trial, the donor was in the Ad26.COV2.S arm. Points from the study as a whole: Substantial response breadth was reportedly seen for spike-specific CD8+ and CD4+ T cells after vaccination.

Treatment defined: some 20 received Ad26.COV2.S at low or high dose, single or two shots; about five received placebo; per-sample allocation not given. Each sample was drawn 63 days after the first injection (of vaccine or placebo). Sequencing used peripheral blood, obtained in a trial of Ad26.COV2.S vaccine versus placebo. This rearrangement joins TRBV27 to TRBJ2-1; 8 bases line up with TRBD2. The receptor was derived from a person aged 18-65 years who received the Ad26.COV2.S COVID-19 vaccine or a placebo. DNA of the CDR3: TGTGCCAGCAGTAGCGGGAGTTCCTACAATGAGCAGTTCTTC. Amino acids: CASSSGSSYNEQFF.